Listed here are 22 T cell receptor beta chains from one sample, sequenced in a study of T-cell reconstitution after alpha-beta-depleted transplantation in children. Using unique molecular identifiers, the investigators prepared the TCRbeta library. In TCRdb, the PCR reads were re-called with MiXCR into one record per CDR3 protein. The data show 600,000 to 800,000 distinct CDR3 sequences, with over 10% seen just once and 0.79% held by the top ten. Here the sequenced sample was PBMCs, taken before TCRalphabeta/CD19-depleted stem cell transplant. The receptors originated from a girl aged 2 to 10 with congenital amegakaryocytic thrombocytopenia, due to receive a stem cell transplant.

This clonotype was recorded at least ten times. V gene TRBV12-3 or TRBV12-4 combines with J gene TRBJ2-5; 9 bases agree with TRBD2. The CDR3 runs 13 residues. The V and J ends lost 10 bases and 5 bases, in that order; junction bases with no gene match: 8. This CDR3 reads CATGGLAPETQYF. The CDR3 bases are TGTGCCACCGGTGGACTAGCGCCCGAGACCCAGTACTTC.

The chain is built from TRBV7-9 and TRBJ2-7; 9 bases are shared with TRBD2. This CDR3 is built from 16 residues. Germline trimming cut 0 bases from V and 5 bases from J; bases unmatched to any gene: 8. Germline V gene lookup returns CDR1 SEHNR and CDR2 FQNEAQ (reference sequence). The CDR3 region has the DNA TGTGCCAGCAGCTTAGCGCGGGCTAGCGGGAAGGACGAGCAGTACTTC. It codes for CASSLARASGKDEQYF.

The rearrangement uses TRBV7-9 and TRBJ1-1, with D perhaps TRBD1 (6 bases). Looked up from germline, CDR1 is SEHNR and CDR2 is FQNEAQ (reference sequence). With 7 bases removed from V and 5 bases from J, the gap between germline ends came to 23 bases. CDR3 length: 16 residues. CDR3 sequence (DNA): TGTGCCAGCACCGGGGGGGCGTTAGGGGCGGATACTGAAGCTTTCTTT. It specifies CASTGGALGADTEAFF.

V usage is TRBV30 and J usage is TRBJ1-2, with 7 nucleotides matching TRBD1. V dropped 2 bases and J dropped 6; count of bases not matched to a gene: 6. CDR1 and CDR2 from the germline V gene are GTSNPN and SVGIG (reference sequence). There are 13 residues in the CDR3. The CDR3 region is CAWSQDREDGYTF. In nucleotides, the CDR3 is TGTGCCTGGAGTCAAGACAGGGAAGATGGCTACACCTTC.

This clonotype was detected only a few times. The rearrangement uses TRBV20-1 and TRBJ2-7, with a possible D match to TRBD2 (5 bases). V lost 5 bases and J lost 3, with 11 bases in between. The CDR3 is made up of 12 amino acids. Germline-derived CDR1 and CDR2 are DFQATT and SNEGSKA (reference sequence). The CDR3 spells CSAPHSDYEQYF. In DNA form, the CDR3 reads TGCAGTGCTCCTCATAGCGACTACGAGCAGTACTTC.

Ten or more counts support this clonotype. V gene TRBV29-1 combines with J gene TRBJ2-3, with 7 bases matching TRBD1. The CDR3 has 13 residues. The V gene end was trimmed by 7 bases and the J gene end by 1 base; junction bases not matched to a gene: 5. CDR1 is SQVTM, CDR2 ANQGSEA, per germline. The CDR3 nucleotides are TGCAGCGGAGCCGGGACAGGCACAGATACGCAGTATTTT. Its protein is CSGAGTGTDTQYF.

This clonotype was found many times. V usage is TRBV4-2 and J usage is TRBJ2-2; 9 nucleotides align to TRBD1. The germline CDR1 and CDR2 sequences are LGHNA and YNFKEQ. Trimming cost V 4 bases and J 4 bases; bases outside gene matches: 7. This CDR3 is built from 16 residues. The CDR3 spells CASSPWTGATTGELFF. CDR3 DNA sequence: TGTGCCAGCAGCCCCTGGACAGGGGCGACCACCGGGGAGCTGTTTTTT.

This CDR3 reads CSARSGTSVTDTQYF. The CDR3 DNA sequence: TGCAGTGCTAGGTCAGGGACTAGCGTCACAGATACGCAGTATTTT. This sequence joins TRBV20-1 and TRBJ2-3; 10 bases align to TRBD2. V lost 3 bases and J lost 2; bases outside the gene matches: 5. Germline V gives CDR1 DFQATT, CDR2 SNEGSKA (reference sequence). The CDR3 loop spans 15 amino acids.

The chain joins TRBV2 to TRBJ2-7, with 7 bases lining up with TRBD1. The CDR3 length is 13 residues. J gave up 4 bases and V 5 bases, and 5 bases lay outside the gene matches. CDR1 is SNHLY and CDR2 is FYNNEI in the germline V gene. The CDR3 bases are TGTGCCAGCAGTATAAGGGGGCAGTACGAGCAGTACTTC. Translating it yields CASSIRGQYEQYF.

This clonotype was seen at least ten times. This chain connects TRBV28 to TRBJ2-1; D not resolved. The CDR3 contains 12 residues. From germline, CDR1 is MDHEN and CDR2 SYDVKM. Trimming took 3 bases from V and 10 from J, leaving 10 bases between them. In DNA, the CDR3 is TGTGCCAGCAGTTTTTCTCCATTCGAGCAGTTCTTC. Encoded protein: CASSFSPFEQFF.

With respect to this clonotype: This clone may be a read error of a much larger clone one base away. The gene calls are TRBV7-2 and TRBJ2-3; D not certain. Germline CDR1 reads SGHTA; CDR2 reads FQGNSA. This CDR3 is 14 amino acids long. The CDR3: CASSLGVFADTQSF. The CDR3, as DNA: TGTGCCAGCAGCTTAGGGGTCTTTGCAGATACGCAGTCTTTT.

The gene calls are TRBV2 and TRBJ2-1; 8 bases are shared with TRBD2. Germline trimming cut 8 bases from V and 3 bases from J; bases unmatched to any gene: 12. The CDR3 is 16 amino acids. CDR1 SNHLY and CDR2 FYNNEI come from the germline V gene. CDR3 sequence (DNA): TGTGCCAGCGGGACAACCAGCGGGAGAAACTACAATGAGCAGTTCTTC. It is translated as CASGTTSGRNYNEQFF.

This clonotype was seen repeatedly, ten times or more. The V gene is TRBV6-1, the J gene TRBJ2-1; the D gene is possibly TRBD2 (6 bases). Trimming removed 11 bases at V and 0 bases at J, with 14 bases between. This CDR3 has 14 residues. Germline V gives CDR1 MNHNS, CDR2 SASEGT. The CDR3 DNA sequence: TGTGCCGTGCGACGGGAGAGCTCCTACAATGAGCAGTTCTTC. Its protein product is CAVRRESSYNEQFF.

This clonotype was seen at least ten times. CDR3 amino acids: CASSLQRVRTDTQYF. The CDR3 DNA follows: TGTGCCAGCAGTTTGCAGCGGGTGCGCACAGATACGCAGTATTTT. The gene calls are TRBV27 and TRBJ2-3, with D possibly matching TRBD2 (6 bases). V was trimmed by 3 bases and J by 1 base, leaving 11 bases between them. The CDR3 is made up of 15 amino acids. Germline V gene lookup returns CDR1 MNHEY and CDR2 SMNVEV (reference sequence).

V and J are TRBV3-1 and TRBJ2-5; possibly TRBD2 for D (6 bases). Trimming left V 1 base short and J 3 bases short, with 15 bases between. The germline V gene encodes CDR1 LGHDT and CDR2 YNNKEL (reference sequence). The CDR3 is made up of 16 amino acids. The CDR3 nucleotides read TGTGCCAGCAGCCAAGGTTGGGGGGTGGCGGAAGAGACCCAGTACTTC. This encodes CASSQGWGVAEETQYF.

This clonotype was counted ten times or more. V gene TRBV5-1 combines with J gene TRBJ2-2, with a possible D match to TRBD2 (6 bases). The CDR3 totals 15 residues. In germline, CDR1 is SGHRS, CDR2 YFSETQ. V lost 1 base, J lost 2 bases, and 9 bases lay in between. The CDR3 DNA reads TGCGCCAGCAGCTTGTCGGGAGATAACACCGGGGAGCTGTTTTTT. It encodes CASSLSGDNTGELFF.

This clonotype was observed at least ten times. The V and J genes are TRBV5-1 and TRBJ2-7, with D tentatively TRBD2 (6 bases). The CDR3 sequence is 14 residues long. Germline values: CDR1 SGHRS, CDR2 YFSETQ. Trimming left V 2 bases short and J 5 bases short, with 14 bases between. Written as DNA, the CDR3 is TGCGCCAGCAGCTTAGAGCTAGCGATCAACGAGCAGTACTTC. It specifies CASSLELAINEQYF. Drawing the rest from reference TRBV5-1 and TRBJ2-7, the complete variable domain is KAGVTQTPRYLIKTRGQQVTLSCSPISGHRSVSWYQQTPGQGLQFLFEYFSETQRNKGNFPGRFSGRQFSNSRSEMNVSTLELGDSALYLCASSLELAINEQYFGPGTRLTVT.

This clonotype was counted a few times. V usage is TRBV5-1 and J usage is TRBJ2-1; perhaps TRBD1 as D (5 bases). The CDR3 is 18 residues long. Germline V gives CDR1 SGHRS, CDR2 YFSETQ. Deletions cut 1 base from V and 5 bases from J, with 22 bases between. The CDR3 here is CASSLFLVRGKSNNEQFF. DNA of the CDR3: TGCGCCAGCAGCTTGTTTTTAGTTAGGGGCAAATCGAACAATGAGCAGTTCTTC.

This clonotype was picked up many times. The V gene is TRBV20-1, the J gene TRBJ2-1, with 9 bases that match TRBD1. Germline V gives CDR1 DFQATT, CDR2 SNEGSKA (reference sequence). The CDR3 is made up of 14 amino acids. Trimming at V came to 6 bases and at J to 4 bases, leaving 7 bases not matched to a gene. In DNA form, the CDR3 reads TGCAGTGCCCGAAGGGGGACAGGGTACAATGAGCAGTTCTTC. It codes for CSARRGTGYNEQFF.

This clonotype occurred many times. The rearrangement joins TRBV9 to TRBJ2-1; D is unresolved. The CDR3 is 13 amino acids. Deletions cut 4 bases from V and 2 bases from J, with 7 bases between. Germline V gene sequence: CDR1 SGDLS, CDR2 YYNGEE. The CDR3 bases are TGTGCCAGCAGCCTATCTGCCTACAATGAGCAGTTCTTC. Residues: CASSLSAYNEQFF.

This chain joins TRBV5-1 and TRBJ2-1, with a possible D match to TRBD2 (6 bases). CDR3 length: 12 amino acids. The V and J ends lost 4 bases and 10 bases respectively, with 12 bases between them. The germline CDR1 and CDR2 sequences are SGHRS and YFSETQ. For the CDR3, the DNA is TGCGCCAGCAGCCCTCCTAGCGTGGAGCAGTTCTTC. Translating gives CASSPPSVEQFF.

This clonotype has ten or more counts. The chain couples TRBV20-1 to TRBJ2-2; 7 bases line up with TRBD1. V shed 5 bases and J 5 bases; nucleotides not matched to a gene: 2. CDR3 length equals 12 residues. Germline CDR1 and CDR2: DFQATT and SNEGSKA (reference sequence). The CDR3 reads CSALTGTGELFF. CDR3 in DNA: TGCAGTGCTCTGACAGGGACCGGGGAGCTGTTTTTT.